This T cell receptor (beta chain) came from a study of cytotoxic CD8 clonotypes in ibrutinib-treated CLL. Overall study context: Sequencing produced an average of 255,043 productive templates and roughly 89,000 productive rearrangements per sample.

CDR1 and CDR2 (germline): SGHRS, YFSETQ. The CDR3 contains 14 residues. V was clipped by 0 bases and J by 7 bases; unmatched bases: 1. Sequencing used immunoSEQ multiplex PCR; TCRdb keeps in-frame clones, though not all of them. The sample contains some 29,000 clones, around 57% of which appear only once. V gene TRBV5-1 combines with J gene TRBJ1-4; 9 positions match TRBD1. The source is a human donor with chronic lymphocytic leukemia. The sample consisted of PBMCs, taken before ibrutinib treatment. The CDR3, as DNA: TGCGCCAGCAGCTTGGGGACAGGGGCTGAAAAACTGTTTTTT. It yields the protein CASSLGTGAEKLFF.